The 6 T cell receptor beta chains below were found in one sample sequenced in a study of T cell repertoires in cytomegalovirus infection (dated by TCRdb to about 2019). Sequencing relied on an Illumina HiSeq 1500. TCRdb took the public reads, trimmed them with fastp at Q25, ran MiXCR for clone calling and kept in-frame beta chains. Rows matching on CDR3 protein sequence are summarized as one entry with the most common DNA and genes. This sample holds 450,000 to 600,000 distinct CDR3 sequences; around 11% were observed only once. Together, the top ten hold approximately 10% of the sample. Sequencing used PBMCs. These receptors came from a human donor in good health (CMV status not recorded). Some clones in this sample may be carry-over from other donors' samples.

In this sample, this clonotype turned up many times. The chain recombines TRBV28 with TRBJ2-7; D uncertain. CDR3 length equals 14 residues. The germline V and J ends were trimmed by 2 bases and 3 bases, with 11 bases remaining between them. Germline V CDR1 and CDR2: MDHEN, SYDVKM. The CDR3 DNA is TGTGCCAGCAGTTTACTGACAATCCGCTACGAGCAGTACTTC. Translation gives CASSLLTIRYEQYF.

This clonotype was seen repeatedly, ten times or more. V gene TRBV24-1 combines with J gene TRBJ1-1; no clear D gene. The CDR3 contains 16 residues. Germline-derived CDR1 and CDR2 are KGHDR and SFDVKD. Trimming pared 5 bases from V and 3 bases from J, leaving 18 bases between. CDR3 sequence: CATSGFGPTADTEAFF. In nucleotides, the CDR3 is TGTGCCACCAGTGGCTTCGGGCCGACGGCCGACACTGAAGCTTTCTTT.

Details on this clonotype: A much larger clone lies a single base off, so this may be a read error. This chain uses TRBV10-3 with TRBJ2-7; 7 bases fit TRBD1. V was pared by 7 bases and J by 5 bases, with 11 bases of the junction left unmatched. The CDR3 has 14 residues. CDR1 is ENHRY and CDR2 is SYGVKD in the germline V gene. The CDR3 region has the DNA TGTGCCATCACCCCCCGAACAGGGACAGACGAGCAGTACTTC. Translated, it gives CAITPRTGTDEQYF.

Many counts were recorded for this clonotype. The chain recombines TRBV19 with TRBJ1-5; the match to TRBD1 covers 7 bases. Germline V gene data show CDR1 as LNHDA and CDR2 as SQIVND (reference sequence). This CDR3 is built from 16 residues. Losses at the gene ends were 5 bases for V and 0 bases for J; bases not matched to a gene: 7. This CDR3 is CASSQGQDYSNQPQHF. CDR3 DNA sequence: TGTGCCAGTAGTCAAGGACAGGACTATAGCAATCAGCCCCAGCATTTT.

This clonotype was counted ten times or more. The CDR3 here is CSGSGRLSYEQYF. The CDR3 nucleotides are TGCAGTGGGTCCGGTAGGCTCTCCTACGAGCAGTACTTC. V is TRBV20-1 and J is TRBJ2-7; D not resolved. CDR1 and CDR2 from the germline V gene are DFQATT and SNEGSKA (reference sequence). The CDR3 extends over 13 amino acids. V was trimmed by 7 bases and J by 0 bases, leaving 13 bases between them.

The chain employs TRBV29-1 and TRBJ2-7; D is unresolved. The V gene's germline CDR1 is SQVTM and CDR2 ANQGSEA. V gave up 3 bases and J gave up 1 base, with 4 bases separating them. This CDR3 is 11 amino acids long. CDR3 sequence: CSVERSYEQYF. The CDR3 coding sequence is TGCAGCGTTGAGAGGTCCTACGAGCAGTACTTC.